This TCR beta chain was obtained from a study of OX40 agonist ivuxolimab in advanced cancers. Study-level findings and limits: Doses of 0.1 to 3.0 mg/kg were accompanied by clonal expansion of CD4+ and CD8+ blood T cells by week 6. Certain nonresponders likewise exhibited a low normalized T-cell clonal expansion.

Germline CDR1 and CDR2: SGHDT and YYEEEE. This CDR3 is built from 19 residues. V lost 0 bases and J lost 6; bases outside the gene matches: 14. The repertoire was sequenced with immunoSEQ multiplex PCR; TCRdb's copy has only in-frame clones and lacks some. The table has some 62,000 clones, less than 95% seen once. This clone has more than one count but fewer than ten. Its target is not known. This clonotype originated in an adult with an advanced solid tumor such as melanoma, head and neck, liver or kidney cancer. Source: CD4+ or CD8+ T cells sorted from blood, taken in a trial of the OX40 agonist ivuxolimab. The V call is TRBV5-6, the J call TRBJ2-1, with 11 bases that match TRBD2. CDR3 coding DNA: TGTGCCAGCAGCTTGGTGTTAGCGGGAGGGCCTAGGGGCCCCAATGAGCAGTTCTTC. The encoded protein is CASSLVLAGGPRGPNEQFF.